The 10 T cell receptor beta chains below were found in one sample sequenced in a study of blood T cells in healthy people across ages. The use of a sample-barcoded 5' primer and a J-beta primer mix characterized a second PCR of roughly 6 to 11 cycles. Each CDR3 protein gets one entry after TCRdb re-called the 5' RACE reads with MiXCR. The sample consists of over 1,500,000 distinct CDR3 sequences, about two fifths of them appearing once. Input material: blood. The receptors were sampled from a human donor in good health.

The chain couples TRBV9 to TRBJ1-4; unclear D gene. Germline CDR1 reads SGDLS; CDR2 reads YYNGEE. V was pared by 1 base and J by 6 bases, with 13 bases between. The CDR3 runs 15 residues. The CDR3 protein is CASSVTPLQDEKLFF. The CDR3 DNA sequence: TGTGCCAGCAGCGTAACTCCCCTGCAGGATGAAAAACTGTTTTTT. Complete variable domain (other parts from reference TRBV9 and TRBJ1-4): DSGVTQTPKHLITATGQRVTLRCSPRSGDLSVYWYQQSLDQGLQFLIQYYNGEERAKGNILERFSAQQFPDLHSELNLSSLELGDSALYFCASSVTPLQDEKLFFGSGTQLSVL.

This clonotype came up a few times. The chain joins TRBV29-1 to TRBJ1-1; D may be TRBD1 (5 bases). Germline CDR1 SQVTM, CDR2 ANQGSEA. The germline V and J ends were trimmed by 7 bases and 1 base, with 13 bases remaining between them. CDR3 size: 13 residues. In nucleotides, the CDR3 is TGCAGCGGTATGGTAGGGGAGAACACTGAAGCTTTCTTT. This translates into CSGMVGENTEAFF. The whole variable domain, remainder taken from reference TRBV29-1 and TRBJ1-1, is SAVISQKPSRDICQRGTSLTIQCQVDSQVTMMFWYRQQPGQSLTLIATANQGSEATYESGFVIDKFPISRPNLTFSTLTVSNMSPEDSSIYLCSGMVGENTEAFFGQGTRLTVV.

The chain has TRBV29-1 and TRBJ1-2; no definite D call. CDR3 length: 11 residues. Trimming took off 0 bases at V and 8 bases at J, with 7 bases between the two ends. Germline values: CDR1 SQVTM, CDR2 ANQGSEA. The CDR3 loop reads CSVEDNRGYTF. CDR3 coding DNA: TGCAGCGTTGAAGACAATCGCGGCTACACCTTC.

CDR3: CASSELNLVPYEQYF. CDR3 DNA sequence: TGTGCCAGCAGTGAGTTAAACTTGGTCCCCTACGAGCAGTACTTC. The rearrangement links TRBV6-1 to TRBJ2-7; no clear D gene. This CDR3 region has 15 residues. V was trimmed by 3 bases and J by 2 bases, leaving 14 bases between them. CDR1 is MNHNS and CDR2 is SASEGT in the germline V gene.

This rearrangement joins TRBV3-1 to TRBJ2-7, with D perhaps matching TRBD1 (6 bases). Germline V gene sequence: CDR1 LGHDT, CDR2 YNNKEL (reference sequence). The length of the CDR3 is 12 residues. Trimming shortened V by 7 bases and J by 5 bases, and 12 bases separated the two germline ends. The DNA of the CDR3 is TGTGCCAGCACTCCAGGGGACCACGAGCAGTACTTC. Encoded protein: CASTPGDHEQYF.

The chain joins TRBV12-3 or TRBV12-4 to TRBJ2-1; D ambiguous. There are 16 residues in the CDR3. Trimming took off 11 bases at V and 0 bases at J, with 20 bases between the two ends. In DNA, the CDR3 is TGTGCCGGCACCCCGTTGGGCGGCAGCTCCTACAATGAGCAGTTCTTC. Protein sequence: CAGTPLGGSSYNEQFF.

The rearrangement uses TRBV4-1 and TRBJ2-7; the match to TRBD2 covers 12 bases. V lost 1 base and J lost 0; bases outside the gene matches: 7. The CDR3 is 18 residues long. Germline V CDR1 and CDR2: MGHRA, YSYEKL. Written as DNA, the CDR3 is TGCGCCAGCAGCCAAGCCTTACTAGCGGGGGGTACCTCCTACGAGCAGTACTTC. This sequence encodes CASSQALLAGGTSYEQYF.

A word on this clonotype: One end of the junction varies from germline; a read error may be responsible. The chain combines TRBV5-5 with TRBJ1-4; possible D gene TRBD1, 5 bases. CDR1 is SGHKS, CDR2 YYEKEE, per germline (reference sequence). The CDR3 length is 13 residues. The DNA of the CDR3 is TGTGCCAGCGGGGAGGGGCAGTATGAAAAACGGTTTTTT. Translating gives CASGEGQYEKRFF.

In this sample, this clonotype turned up many times. The J gene is TRBJ2-7, the V gene TRBV20-1; D perhaps matches TRBD1 (6 bases). This CDR3 region has 13 residues. V shed 4 bases and J shed 3 bases, with 13 bases lying between them. The V gene's germline CDR1 is DFQATT and CDR2 SNEGSKA (reference sequence). The CDR3 sequence: CSAKPGHFYEQYF. The CDR3, as DNA: TGCAGTGCTAAGCCGGGACATTTCTACGAGCAGTACTTC.

V is TRBV20-1 and J is TRBJ2-1; the match to TRBD2 covers 11 bases. V was pared by 6 bases and J by 4 bases, with 11 bases of the junction left unmatched. The CDR3 loop spans 16 amino acids. Germline CDR1 and CDR2: DFQATT and SNEGSKA (reference sequence). The chain's CDR3 is CSANPIAGGRYNEQFF. The CDR3 nucleotides read TGCAGTGCCAATCCCATAGCGGGGGGGCGATACAATGAGCAGTTCTTC.